The 5 T cell receptor beta chains in this list originate from one sample, sequenced in a study of beta chain features in type 1 diabetes. Investigators reverse transcribed all isolated RNA, so they sequenced expressed TCRB transcripts. Some clones are missing from TCRdb's copy, which holds only in-frame ones; the method was immunoSEQ multiplex PCR. The sample shows about 220,000 clones, about a tenth of them seen only once. The sample consisted of central memory CD4+ T cells from blood. These receptors were taken from a young man in good health.

The table lists this clone with a few counts. CDR3: CASRGGRGPTYEQYF. CDR3 DNA sequence: TGTGCCAGCCGGGGGGGCAGGGGCCCTACCTACGAGCAGTACTTC. J is TRBJ2-7 and V is TRBV28; 8 bases are a match to TRBD2. CDR3 size: 15 residues. Losses at the gene ends were 8 bases for V and 2 bases for J; bases not matched to a gene: 11. In germline, CDR1 is MDHEN, CDR2 SYDVKM.

The table lists this clone with many counts. The CDR3 spells CASSQRLATLVTGELFF. In DNA, the CDR3 is TGCGCCAGCAGCCAACGGCTGGCTACCTTGGTTACCGGGGAGCTGTTTTTT. This sequence joins TRBV5-1 and TRBJ2-2; D not resolved. This CDR3 is 17 amino acids long. V was clipped by 4 bases and J by 5 bases, with 21 bases between them. From germline, CDR1 is SGHRS and CDR2 YFSETQ. Drawing the rest from reference TRBV5-1 and TRBJ2-2, the complete variable domain is KAGVTQTPRYLIKTRGQQVTLSCSPISGHRSVSWYQQTPGQGLQFLFEYFSETQRNKGNFPGRFSGRQFSNSRSEMNVSTLELGDSALYLCASSQRLATLVTGELFFGEGSRLTVL.

The chain recombines TRBV5-1 with TRBJ2-1; perhaps TRBD2 as D (6 bases). V was cut by 0 bases and J by 6 bases, with 16 bases left in between. Germline values: CDR1 SGHRS, CDR2 YFSETQ. The CDR3 has 16 residues. The CDR3 sequence is CASSLEYSGRANEQFF. In DNA form, the CDR3 reads TGCGCCAGCAGCTTGGAGTACAGCGGGCGGGCCAATGAGCAGTTCTTC. The variable domain in full, completed from reference TRBV5-1 and TRBJ2-1, reads KAGVTQTPRYLIKTRGQQVTLSCSPISGHRSVSWYQQTPGQGLQFLFEYFSETQRNKGNFPGRFSGRQFSNSRSEMNVSTLELGDSALYLCASSLEYSGRANEQFFGPGTRLTVL.

This clone has more than one count but fewer than ten. The V call is TRBV5-1, the J call TRBJ2-5; TRBD2 matches 11 bases. Germline CDR1 reads SGHRS; CDR2 reads YFSETQ. The CDR3 contains 16 residues. V was clipped by 1 base and J by 1 base; unmatched bases: 3. CDR3 region: CASSLLAGGFQETQYF. The CDR3 DNA reads as TGCGCCAGCAGCTTGTTAGCGGGAGGGTTCCAAGAGACCCAGTACTTC.

In this sample, this clone turned up many times. The rearrangement joins TRBV29-1 to TRBJ2-1; the D is unclear. V dropped 7 bases and J dropped 9 bases, with 16 bases sitting between them. This CDR3 has 12 amino acids. In germline, CDR1 is SQVTM, CDR2 ANQGSEA. The CDR3: CSGVRPDAEQFF. DNA for the CDR3: TGCAGCGGGGTACGTCCGGACGCTGAGCAGTTCTTC.